One TCR beta chain is described in this entry. The data originate from a study of blood T cell repertoires in COVID-19. Study details: Researchers got acute and convalescent COVID-19 samples from the United States, Italy and Spain. PBMCs, B-cell-depleted T cells, or T cells were the source of the cDNA or gDNA that made up the material.

Per the authors' pipeline: Reference gene primers were amplified, and this amplification served to estimate nucleated cell counts. Measured with immunoSEQ multiplex PCR; TCRdb has only the in-frame clones, and not every one. That table supplies the V and J calls and clone size; D and trimming were determined from the DNA. The sample shows around 250,000 clones, about 86% of them seen only once. The specimen sequenced was peripheral blood. The sequence was collected from a man in his 60s with acute or convalescent COVID-19.

The CDR3 DNA is TGTGCCAGCAGCCAGGACGGGAGGGCCATCAATGAGCAGTTCTTC. Its translation is CASSQDGRAINEQFF. The genes are TRBV3-1 (or the pseudogene TRBV3-2) and TRBJ2-1; TRBD2 aligns across 8 bases. From germline, CDR1 is LGHDT and CDR2 YNNKEL (reference sequence). The V gene end was trimmed by 3 bases and the J gene end by 6 bases; junction bases not matched to a gene: 7. This CDR3 spans 15 amino acids.